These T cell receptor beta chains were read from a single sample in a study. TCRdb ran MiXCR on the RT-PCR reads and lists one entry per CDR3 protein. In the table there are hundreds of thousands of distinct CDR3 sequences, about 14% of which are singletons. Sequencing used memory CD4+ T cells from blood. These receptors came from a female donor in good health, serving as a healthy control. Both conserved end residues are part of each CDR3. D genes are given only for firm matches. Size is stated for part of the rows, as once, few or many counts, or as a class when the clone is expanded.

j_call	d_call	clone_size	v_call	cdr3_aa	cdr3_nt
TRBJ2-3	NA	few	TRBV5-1	CASSLEGTKDADTQYF	TGCGCCAGCAGCTTGGAAGGGACAAAGGACGCAGATACGCAGTATTTT
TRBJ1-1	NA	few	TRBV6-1	CASSEQGVPKAFF	TGTGCCAGCAGTGAACAGGGTGTACCCAAAGCTTTCTTT
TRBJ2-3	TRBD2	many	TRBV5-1	CASSFWSGAGPSTDTQYF	TGCGCCAGCAGCTTTTGGAGCGGGGCGGGACCTAGCACAGATACGCAGTATTTT
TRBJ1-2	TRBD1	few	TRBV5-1	CASTTGDGYGYTF	TGCGCCAGCACTACAGGGGACGGCTATGGCTACACCTTC
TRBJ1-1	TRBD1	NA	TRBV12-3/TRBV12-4	CASTYGTAEQAFF	TGTGCCAGCACCTACGGGACAGCGGAGCAAGCTTTCTTT
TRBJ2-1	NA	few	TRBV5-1	CASTIDSSYNEQFF	TGCGCCAGCACCATAGACAGCTCCTACAATGAGCAGTTCTTC
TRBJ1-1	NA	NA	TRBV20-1	CSARDLRGNTEAFF	TGCAGTGCTAGAGATCTCCGGGGGAACACTGAAGCTTTCTTT
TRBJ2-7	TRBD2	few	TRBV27	CASSPWASGSHEQYF	TGTGCCAGCAGTCCCTGGGCTAGCGGGTCCCACGAGCAGTACTTC
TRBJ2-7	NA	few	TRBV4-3	CASSQDRQDNLYEQYF	TGCGCCAGCAGCCAAGATAGGCAGGACAACCTATACGAGCAGTACTTC
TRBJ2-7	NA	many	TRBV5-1	CASSLTSSSYEQYF	TGCGCCAGCAGCTTGACCTCTAGCTCCTACGAGCAGTACTTC
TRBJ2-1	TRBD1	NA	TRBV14	CASSPDRGYVEQFF	TGTGCCAGCAGCCCCGACAGGGGGTACGTTGAGCAGTTCTTC
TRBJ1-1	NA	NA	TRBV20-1	CSAIPPRGVGNAFF	TGCAGTGCCATCCCTCCTCGGGGGGTCGGTAACGCTTTCTTT
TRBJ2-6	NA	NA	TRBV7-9	CASSHSYSGPRLSGANVLTF	TGTGCCAGCAGCCACAGCTACTCGGGACCCCGGCTGTCTGGGGCCAACGTCCTGACTTTC
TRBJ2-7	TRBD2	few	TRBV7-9	CASSPGGLAGTDEQYF	TGTGCCAGCAGCCCGGGGGGCCTAGCGGGAACTGACGAGCAGTACTTC
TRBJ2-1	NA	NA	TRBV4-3	CASSQVGAYNEQFF	TGCGCCAGCAGCCAAGTGGGGGCCTACAATGAGCAGTTCTTC
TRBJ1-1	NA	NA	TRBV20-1	CSAERRGHTEAFF	TGCAGTGCTGAAAGACGAGGGCACACTGAAGCTTTCTTT
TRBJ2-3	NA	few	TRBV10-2	CASRSGGAESLTTDTQYF	TGCGCCAGCAGATCGGGGGGCGCGGAGAGTCTCACCACAGATACGCAGTATTTT
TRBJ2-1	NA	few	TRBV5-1	CASSRGEYGNEQFF	TGCGCCAGCAGCCGAGGCGAGTACGGGAATGAGCAGTTCTTC
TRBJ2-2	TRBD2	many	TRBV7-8	CASSKREGVTGELFF	TGTGCCAGCAGCAAGCGGGAGGGAGTCACCGGGGAGCTGTTTTTT
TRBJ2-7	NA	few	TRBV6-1	CAIIGRQGLEQYF	TGTGCCATCATAGGAAGGCAGGGTCTCGAGCAGTACTTC
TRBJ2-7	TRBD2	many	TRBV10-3	CAISDPGGLAGDRSYEQYF	TGTGCCATCAGTGACCCGGGGGGACTAGCGGGAGATAGGTCCTACGAGCAGTACTTC
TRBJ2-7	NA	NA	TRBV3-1	CASSQDGRYEQYF	TGTGCCAGCAGCCAGGACGGGCGATACGAGCAGTACTTC
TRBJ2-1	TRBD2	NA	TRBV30	CAWRRLAAHNEQFF	TGTGCCTGGAGGCGACTAGCGGCTCACAATGAGCAGTTCTTC
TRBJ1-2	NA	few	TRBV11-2	CASSLDYSNYGYTF	TGTGCCAGCAGCTTAGACTACAGTAACTATGGCTACACCTTC
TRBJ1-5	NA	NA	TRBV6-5	CASSYSFTPSGNQPQHF	TGTGCCAGCAGTTACTCGTTCACCCCTTCAGGCAATCAGCCCCAGCATTTT
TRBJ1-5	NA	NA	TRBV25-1	CASSGDMIGNQPQHF	TGTGCCAGCAGTGGGGACATGATTGGCAATCAGCCCCAGCATTTT
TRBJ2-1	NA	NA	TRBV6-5	CASSSRLKGSYNEQFF	TGTGCCAGCAGTTCCCGACTCAAGGGATCCTACAATGAGCAGTTCTTC
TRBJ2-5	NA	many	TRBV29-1	CSARSTDRQETQYF	TGCAGCGCCCGATCGACAGATAGACAAGAGACCCAGTACTTC
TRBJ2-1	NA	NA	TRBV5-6	CASSLSLDNEQFF	TGTGCCAGCAGCTTGAGTTTGGACAATGAGCAGTTCTTC
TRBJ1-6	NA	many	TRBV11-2	CASSPAPGSPLHF	TGTGCCAGCAGTCCCGCTCCCGGTTCACCCCTCCACTTT
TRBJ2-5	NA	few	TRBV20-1	CSANRFGFQETQYF	TGCAGTGCTAATCGGTTTGGGTTCCAAGAGACCCAGTACTTC
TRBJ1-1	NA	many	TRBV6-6	CASSSQRNTEAFF	TGTGCCAGCAGTTCCCAGCGGAACACTGAAGCTTTCTTT
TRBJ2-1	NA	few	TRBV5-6	CASSLGASSTLHYNEQFF	TGTGCCAGCAGCTTGGGGGCGTCTAGCACTCTTCACTACAATGAGCAGTTCTTC
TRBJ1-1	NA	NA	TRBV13	CASSLVTGRTEAFF	TGTGCCAGCAGCTTAGTGACAGGACGGACTGAAGCTTTCTTT
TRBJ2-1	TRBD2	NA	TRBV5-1	CASSRLAGGSGLVGNEQFF	TGCGCCAGCAGCCGACTAGCGGGAGGGTCAGGTCTAGTAGGCAATGAGCAGTTCTTC
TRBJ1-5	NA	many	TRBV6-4	CASSESPSGQPQHF	TGTGCCAGCAGTGAATCTCCCTCTGGTCAGCCCCAGCATTTT
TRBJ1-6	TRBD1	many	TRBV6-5	CASRQGVNSPLHF	TGTGCCAGCAGACAGGGGGTTAATTCACCCCTCCACTTT
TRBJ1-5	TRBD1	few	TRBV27	CASRMQGDQPQHF	TGTGCCAGCAGAATGCAGGGGGACCAGCCCCAGCATTTT
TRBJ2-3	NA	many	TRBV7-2	CASSLVVSTDTQYF	TGTGCCAGCAGCTTAGTTGTGTCCACAGATACGCAGTATTTT
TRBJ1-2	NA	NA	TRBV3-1	CASSPEGSYGYTF	TGTGCCAGCAGCCCTGAGGGGTCCTATGGCTACACCTTC
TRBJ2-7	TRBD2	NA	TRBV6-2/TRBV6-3	CASCLAGGGYEQYF	TGTGCCAGCTGTCTAGCGGGAGGCGGCTACGAGCAGTACTTC
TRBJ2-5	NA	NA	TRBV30	CAWTILDGKETQYF	TGTGCCTGGACTATTCTGGACGGAAAAGAGACCCAGTACTTC
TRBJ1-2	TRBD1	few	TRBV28	CASSSTGGAPFGYTF	TGTGCCAGCAGTTCCACAGGGGGCGCTCCCTTTGGCTACACCTTC
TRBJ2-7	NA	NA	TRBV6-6	CASSSTSEQYF	TGTGCCAGCAGTTCCACTTCCGAGCAGTACTTC
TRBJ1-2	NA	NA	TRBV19	CASSIVFGSYGYTF	TGTGCCAGTAGTATAGTCTTTGGGAGCTATGGCTACACCTTC
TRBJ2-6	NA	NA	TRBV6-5	CASSARDGANVLTF	TGTGCCAGCAGTGCGAGGGATGGGGCCAACGTCCTGACTTTC
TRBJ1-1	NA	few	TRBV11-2	CASSPHGVTEAFF	TGTGCCAGCAGCCCGCACGGGGTCACTGAAGCTTTCTTT
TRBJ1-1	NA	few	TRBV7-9	CFSGVRAFF	TGTTTTTCCGGGGTGAGGGCTTTCTTT